Listed here are 32 T cell receptor beta chains from one sample, sequenced in a study of shared clonotypes between healthy human individuals. Profiled with immunoSEQ multiplex PCR; TCRdb holds only in-frame clones, not every one. The sample shows hundreds of thousands of clones, roughly 79% of them seen only once. Sequencing was performed on PBMCs. Source of these receptors: a woman aged 40 to 50 in good health. Some clones in this sample may be carry-over from other donors' samples.

The chain joins TRBV25-1 to TRBJ2-7; D call uncertain. Germline CDR1 reads MGHDK; CDR2 reads SYGVNS. This CDR3 is built from 9 residues. With 9 bases removed from V and 3 bases from J, the gap between germline ends came to 3 bases. CDR3 region: CARIYEQYF. CDR3 DNA sequence: TGTGCCAGAATCTACGAGCAGTACTTC.

This chain connects TRBV6-5 to TRBJ2-3, with 12 positions matching TRBD1. Germline V gene lookup returns CDR1 MNHEY and CDR2 SVGAGI. There are 15 residues in the CDR3. Trimming removed 2 bases from V and 4 bases from J; junction bases left unmatched: 1. In DNA form, the CDR3 reads TGTGCCAGCAGTTACCGGGACAGGGGGCCAGATACGCAGTATTTT. Translation gives CASSYRDRGPDTQYF.

Here the CDR3 DNA reads TGTGCCAGCAGTGGACTAGCTAGGGAGACCCAGTACTTC. As protein: CASSGLARETQYF. The chain joins TRBV7-9 to TRBJ2-5; TRBD2 aligns across 8 bases. The CDR3 contains 13 residues. CDR1 is SEHNR, CDR2 FQNEAQ, per germline (reference sequence). Trimming removed 6 bases from V and 5 bases from J; junction bases left unmatched: 5.

The chain carries TRBV7-6 and TRBJ2-2; 14 bases match TRBD2. With V trimmed by 1 base and J by 3 bases, 10 bases remained unmatched. CDR3 size: 20 residues. Germline V CDR1 and CDR2: SGHVS, FNYEAQ. CDR3 in amino acids: CASSLDPGLAGDGDTGELFF. The CDR3 nucleotides are TGTGCCAGCAGCTTAGATCCGGGACTAGCGGGAGATGGGGACACCGGGGAGCTGTTTTTT.

CDR3 sequence (DNA): TGTGCCAGTAGTATAGATCGACGTTGGGGAGGACACGTCTACGAGCAGTACTTC. Translated, it gives CASSIDRRWGGHVYEQYF. The chain uses TRBV19 and TRBJ2-7; D possibly corresponds to TRBD2 (6 bases). The CDR3 sequence is 18 residues long. Germline CDR1 and CDR2: LNHDA and SQIVND (reference sequence). V was trimmed by 0 bases and J by 3 bases, leaving 21 bases between them.

J is TRBJ1-1 and V is TRBV7-9, with no clear D. Germline CDR1 and CDR2: SEHNR and FQNEAQ (reference sequence). The CDR3 is 13 amino acids. V dropped 6 bases and J dropped 3 bases, with 11 bases sitting between them. The CDR3 coding sequence is TGTGCCAGCAGTCCCCGCCGCGACACTGAAGCTTTCTTT. Its protein is CASSPRRDTEAFF.

V and J are TRBV5-1 and TRBJ1-1, with TRBD1 identical over 9 bases. The CDR3 contains 16 residues. Germline trimming cut 7 bases from V and 0 bases from J; bases unmatched to any gene: 10. The germline gives CDR1 SGHRS, CDR2 YFSETQ. The CDR3, as DNA: TGCGCCAGCTCCACAGGGGGCCGGGCCGTGAACACTGAAGCTTTCTTT. It yields the protein CASSTGGRAVNTEAFF.

The V gene is TRBV5-1, the J gene TRBJ2-1, with 10 bases aligning to TRBD1. The germline gives CDR1 SGHRS, CDR2 YFSETQ. Trimming cost V 3 bases and J 7 bases; bases outside gene matches: 4. The CDR3 has 14 amino acids. CDR3 protein: CASSSPGQGNEQFF. In DNA, the CDR3 is TGCGCCAGCAGCTCACCGGGACAGGGGAATGAGCAGTTCTTC.

The count of this clone is one. This chain's CDR3 is CASSLGHSGTYTDTQYF. CDR3 coding DNA: TGTGCCAGCAGCTTAGGGCATAGCGGGACTTACACAGATACGCAGTATTTT. The chain uses TRBV7-9 and TRBJ2-3; 8 bases align to TRBD2. CDR3 length equals 17 residues. Germline lookup yields CDR1 SEHNR and CDR2 FQNEAQ (reference sequence). With 1 base clipped from V and 2 bases from J, the junction kept 8 bases outside the gene matches.

The V and J genes are TRBV19 and TRBJ2-3; 7 bases line up with TRBD2. This CDR3 region has 15 residues. V lost 7 bases, J lost 0 bases, and 7 bases stayed unmatched. The germline gives CDR1 LNHDA, CDR2 SQIVND (reference sequence). CDR3 nucleotide sequence: TGTGCCAGTACTACTAGCGCGTGGAGCACAGATACGCAGTATTTT. Translation: CASTTSAWSTDTQYF.

The rearrangement links TRBV25-1 to TRBJ2-3; D is uncertain. V was clipped by 3 bases and J by 0 bases, with 7 bases between them. Germline V gene sequence: CDR1 MGHDK, CDR2 SYGVNS. The CDR3 contains 14 residues. The chain's CDR3 is CASSDLSSTDTQYF. CDR3 nucleotides: TGTGCCAGCAGTGACCTGTCTAGCACAGATACGCAGTATTTT.

This rearrangement joins TRBV5-1 to TRBJ2-3; TRBD2 agrees at 11 bases. CDR1 is SGHRS, CDR2 YFSETQ, per germline. The CDR3 contains 18 residues. Unmatched junction bases numbered 8, after V lost 0 bases and J lost 2 bases. The DNA of the CDR3 is TGCGCCAGCAGCTTGGGGGCGACTAGCGGGGCCCACACAGATACGCAGTATTTT. Encoded protein: CASSLGATSGAHTDTQYF.

This clone has a handful of counts. The V and J genes are TRBV5-4 and TRBJ2-7; a weak D match, TRBD2 (7 bases). Looked up from germline, CDR1 is SGHNT and CDR2 is YYREEE (reference sequence). Trimming shortened V by 4 bases and J by 6 bases, and 20 bases separated the two germline ends. The CDR3 extends over 15 amino acids. Here the CDR3 reads CASSQGEGEYAEQYF. CDR3 nucleotide sequence: TGTGCCAGCAGCCAAGGGGAGGGGGAATACGCCGAGCAGTACTTC.

V and J are TRBV5-3 and TRBJ2-7, with 7 positions matching TRBD1. Being an ORF, TRBV5-3 has a function that is uncertain. The V segment lost 7 bases and the J segment 0 bases; nucleotides outside the gene matches: 7. The CDR3 is made up of 14 amino acids. This CDR3 reads CARGKTGNSYEQYF. The CDR3 bases are TGTGCCAGAGGGAAGACAGGGAACTCCTACGAGCAGTACTTC.

The DNA of the CDR3 is TGTGCCAGCGGATCGACTGGAAACACCATATATTTT. Its protein is CASGSTGNTIYF. This chain links TRBV2 with TRBJ1-3, with D uncertain. Trimming removed 8 bases at V and 2 bases at J, with 7 bases between. Germline V lookup: CDR1 SNHLY, CDR2 FYNNEI. The CDR3 has 12 amino acids. Drawing the rest from reference TRBV2 and TRBJ1-3, the complete variable domain is EPEVTQTPSHQVTQMGQEVILRCVPISNHLYFYWYRQILGQKVEFLVSFYNNEISEKSEIFDDQFSVERPDGSNFTLKIRSTKLEDSAMYFCASGSTGNTIYFGEGSWLTVV.

This chain links TRBV29-1 with TRBJ2-2, with a possible D match to TRBD2 (5 bases). The length of the CDR3 is 14 residues. V dropped 4 bases and J dropped 0 bases, with 9 bases sitting between them. Germline loops: CDR1 SQVTM, CDR2 ANQGSEA. As DNA, the CDR3 is TGCAGCGTTGTGTTGGGAGCGAACACCGGGGAGCTGTTTTTT. It translates to CSVVLGANTGELFF.

J is TRBJ2-7 and V is TRBV15; D is possibly TRBD2 (5 bases). Between the trimmed V and J ends, which lost 3 bases and 0 bases, there was a span of 9 bases. CDR3 length: 14 amino acids. Germline CDR1 is LNHNV and CDR2 is YYDKDF (reference sequence). This CDR3 is CATSSGRSSYEQYF. CDR3 nucleotide sequence: TGTGCCACCAGCAGTGGGAGAAGCTCCTACGAGCAGTACTTC.

The V call is TRBV28, the J call TRBJ1-5, with D uncertain. V was trimmed by 7 bases and J by 6 bases, leaving 22 bases between them. CDR3 length: 16 residues. CDR1 and CDR2 from the germline V gene are MDHEN and SYDVKM. The CDR3 DNA is TGTGCCAGCACCTACGGGAGGTTAGCCTTACGTCAGCCCCAGCATTTT. Translation: CASTYGRLALRQPQHF.

Comments on this clone: This probably arose from a read error, given a far larger clone one base away. The CDR3 loop is CAWSGRAFYNSPPHF. The CDR3 DNA reads as TGTGCCTGGAGTGGTAGGGCCTTCTATAATTCACCCCCCCACTTT. V usage is TRBV30 and J usage is TRBJ1-6, with D unclear. Germline V gene lookup returns CDR1 GTSNPN and CDR2 SVGIG (reference sequence). This CDR3 is built from 15 residues.

In regard to this clone: Within the sample, other DNA sequences also encode this same CDR3. The V gene is TRBV7-9, the J gene TRBJ2-7; D is unresolved. Germline lookup yields CDR1 SEHNR and CDR2 FQNEAQ (reference sequence). Trimming stripped 4 bases from V and 3 bases from J, with 4 bases between. This CDR3 contains 11 residues. The CDR3 DNA sequence: TGTGCCAGCAGCTCCGACTACGAGCAGTACTTC. It yields the protein CASSSDYEQYF.

V usage is TRBV6-5 and J usage is TRBJ1-1; the D gene is possibly TRBD1 (5 bases). Deletions cut 4 bases from V and 8 bases from J, with 8 bases between. This CDR3 has 11 residues. Germline CDR1 and CDR2: MNHEY and SVGAGI. As DNA, the CDR3 is TGTGCCAGCAGTTCCCGACAGGAAGCTTTCTTT. This translates into CASSSRQEAFF.

V is TRBV4-2 and J is TRBJ2-1, with TRBD2 matching over 11 bases. This CDR3 is 16 amino acids long. The V segment lost 1 base and the J segment 9 bases; nucleotides outside the gene matches: 8. CDR1 is LGHNA, CDR2 YNFKEQ, per germline. The CDR3 DNA sequence: TGTGCCAGCAGCCAAGTGCTAGCGGGAGGCCCCCGTGAGCAGTTCTTC. It yields the protein CASSQVLAGGPREQFF.

The chain uses TRBV10-2 and TRBJ1-2, with 7 positions matching TRBD1. J gave up 4 bases and V 7 bases, and 15 bases lay outside the gene matches. CDR3 length: 16 residues. Germline V gives CDR1 WSHSY, CDR2 SAAADI. In nucleotides, the CDR3 is TGCGCCAGCATAGGGACAGAGGCCCCCCTAGGCTATGGCTACACCTTC. Translated: CASIGTEAPLGYGYTF.

The sample holds one count of this clone. The chain recombines TRBV5-5 with TRBJ2-1; D is uncertain. This CDR3 contains 15 residues. V was clipped by 2 bases and J by 0 bases, with 9 bases between them. CDR1 and CDR2 from the germline V gene are SGHKS and YYEKEE (reference sequence). The CDR3 nucleotides are TGTGCCAGCAGCTTCGCGCCGAGCTCCTACAATGAGCAGTTCTTC. It encodes CASSFAPSSYNEQFF.

The genes are TRBV4-2 and TRBJ2-7; TRBD1 matches 9 bases. The germline V gene has CDR1 LGHNA and CDR2 YNFKEQ. The CDR3 runs 14 residues. Trimming cost V 7 bases and J 5 bases; bases outside gene matches: 9. The CDR3 DNA is TGTGCCAGCACCCCCGGGACAGGGCCTGACGAGCAGTACTTC. This codes for CASTPGTGPDEQYF.

The J gene is TRBJ2-1, the V gene TRBV7-8, with 10 nucleotides matching TRBD1. Germline CDR1 SGHVS, CDR2 FQNEAQ. This CDR3 is 14 amino acids long. After removal of 5 bases from V and 7 bases from J, the junction contained 5 bases not matched to a gene. The CDR3 region has the DNA TGTGCCAGCAGCACGACAGGGGGCTTGAATGAGCAGTTCTTC. Translating it yields CASSTTGGLNEQFF.

The V gene is TRBV5-1, the J gene TRBJ2-7, with TRBD2 identical over 10 bases. Trimming took 4 bases from V and 7 from J; bases not matched to a gene: 11. The CDR3 contains 15 residues. Per the germline V gene, CDR1 is SGHRS and CDR2 is YFSETQ. In DNA, the CDR3 is TGCGCCAGCAGCAGGACTAGCGGCTTGGAGGGGGAGCAGTACTTC. Encoded protein: CASSRTSGLEGEQYF.

V is TRBV28 and J is TRBJ2-6; D assignment may be TRBD1 or TRBD2 (5 bases each). Germline CDR1 reads MDHEN; CDR2 reads SYDVKM. Trimming took off 7 bases at V and 1 base at J, with 11 bases between the two ends. The CDR3 has 15 residues. The CDR3: CASMGPGSGANVLTF. DNA of the CDR3: TGTGCCAGCATGGGACCGGGGTCTGGGGCCAACGTCCTGACTTTC.

J is TRBJ2-5 and V is TRBV11-2; 8 bases are a match to TRBD1. CDR3 size: 16 residues. The J segment lost 0 bases and the V segment lost 1 base, leaving 4 bases of the junction unmatched. Germline V gives CDR1 SGHAT, CDR2 FQNNGV. The CDR3 nucleotides are TGTGCCAGCAGCTTAGTAAGACAGGGGCACCAAGAGACCCAGTACTTC. Protein: CASSLVRQGHQETQYF.

The V call is TRBV5-1, the J call TRBJ2-3; TRBD2 aligns across 7 bases. The CDR3 is made up of 14 amino acids. Germline V lookup: CDR1 SGHRS, CDR2 YFSETQ. With V trimmed by 2 bases and J by 3 bases, 3 bases remained unmatched. This chain's CDR3 is CASSLLAGTDTQYF. CDR3 nucleotides: TGCGCCAGCAGCTTATTAGCGGGTACAGATACGCAGTATTTT.

The genes are TRBV7-6 and TRBJ1-2; D is ambiguous. CDR3 length: 14 amino acids. The germline V and J ends were trimmed by 6 bases and 6 bases, with 17 bases remaining between them. Germline-derived CDR1 and CDR2 are SGHVS and FNYEAQ. The CDR3 region is CASSPKAGDHGYTF. DNA of the CDR3: TGTGCCAGCAGTCCCAAGGCCGGAGACCATGGCTACACCTTC.

The chain recombines TRBV5-1 with TRBJ2-1; no clear D. From germline, CDR1 is SGHRS and CDR2 YFSETQ. This CDR3 has 13 amino acids. Deletions cut 4 bases from V and 0 bases from J, with 5 bases between. The CDR3 bases are TGCGCCAGCAGCCTGAGCTCCTACAATGAGCAGTTCTTC. This encodes CASSLSSYNEQFF.